This T cell receptor beta chain was found in a study of cytomegalovirus exposure and HLA in healthy donors. Comments on this clone: Its antigen remains unidentified.

60 Vbeta and 13 Jbeta primers were used in PCR. Per the study methods: A follow-up analysis tallied tens of millions of unique TCR beta chains, roughly 11 million shared. Using immunoSEQ multiplex PCR, the repertoire was profiled, and TCRdb retains in-frame clones only, with some absent. From that table come the V and J calls and clone size; the DNA was used to work out D and trimming. Of about 130,000 clones in the sample, around 82% were seen once. CDR3 length: 17 amino acids. With 2 bases clipped from V and 0 bases from J, the junction kept 7 bases outside the gene matches. Looked up from germline, CDR1 is SGHTA and CDR2 is FQGNSA. Study-level points and caveats: The later analysis indicated that the majority of CMV-associated TCR beta chains appeared HLA-restricted.

Sequencing was done on a sample of PBMCs. V gene TRBV7-2 combines with J gene TRBJ1-3; 7 bases are a match to TRBD1. The sequence came from a man in his forties in good health and CMV-seronegative. This CDR3 reads CASSLRQGEGSGNTIYF. The CDR3 nucleotides read TGTGCCAGCAGCTTAAGACAGGGTGAGGGCTCTGGAAACACCATATATTTT.